The 23 T cell receptor beta chains in this list originate from one sample, sequenced in a study of shared clonotypes between healthy human individuals. TCRdb keeps only in-frame clones here, not all; method: immunoSEQ multiplex PCR. The top ten hold approximately 12% of the sample, which has 490,000 or so clones, roughly 85% seen once. The sample was PBMCs. The receptor source for this set is a woman aged 40 to 50 in good health. Some clones in this sample may be carry-over from other donors' samples.

This clone was recorded only once. The chain joins TRBV18 to TRBJ2-7; 9 bases map to TRBD1. V was pared by 3 bases and J by 6 bases, with 9 bases of the junction left unmatched. The CDR3 length is 15 residues. Germline V gene lookup returns CDR1 KGHSH and CDR2 LQKENI. CDR3 bases: TGTGCCAGCTCACCTCCGGGACAGGGTACGTTCGAGCAGTACTTC. The encoded protein is CASSPPGQGTFEQYF.

The rearrangement joins TRBV28 to TRBJ2-5; D is unclear. The V gene's germline CDR1 is MDHEN and CDR2 SYDVKM. Trimming removed 6 bases from V and 3 bases from J, with 17 bases in between. The length of the CDR3 is 15 residues. CDR3 residues: CASSTPRTAKETQYF. CDR3 nucleotide sequence: TGTGCCAGCAGCACCCCACGGACGGCCAAAGAGACCCAGTACTTC. Supplemented by reference TRBV28 and TRBJ2-5, the full variable domain reads DVKVTQSSRYLVKRTGEKVFLECVQDMDHENMFWYRQDPGLGLRLIYFSYDVKMKEKGDIPEGYSVSREKKERFSLILESASTNQTSMYLCASSTPRTAKETQYFGPGTRLLVL.

As to this clone: Other DNA sequences in the same sample also yield this CDR3. V gene TRBV7-9 combines with J gene TRBJ1-2; D may be TRBD1 (5 bases). This CDR3 contains 13 residues. V lost 5 bases to trimming and J lost 5 bases, with 12 bases between them. Germline-derived CDR1 and CDR2 are SEHNR and FQNEAQ (reference sequence). In DNA form, the CDR3 reads TGTGCCAGCAGCCCCGGGACCGATTATGGCTACACCTTC. Amino acids: CASSPGTDYGYTF.

This sequence joins TRBV7-9 and TRBJ2-1, with TRBD2 matching 8 bases. J was trimmed by 5 bases and V by 6 bases; bases with no gene match: 9. Looked up from germline, CDR1 is SEHNR and CDR2 is FQNEAQ (reference sequence). The CDR3 consists of 15 residues. The CDR3 spells CASSPLAGGHNEQFF. Written as DNA, the CDR3 is TGTGCCAGCAGTCCGCTCGCGGGAGGACACAATGAGCAGTTCTTC.

The chain is built from TRBV7-8 and TRBJ2-7, with D maybe TRBD1 (9 bases). The V end lost 5 bases, the J end lost 9 bases, and 20 bases lay between the germline ends. This CDR3 comprises 14 residues. The germline V gene encodes CDR1 SGHVS and CDR2 FQNEAQ. The CDR3 loop reads CASSQDRGRGGQYF. The CDR3 DNA follows: TGTGCCAGCAGCCAGGACAGGGGCCGGGGGGGGCAGTACTTC.

This clone appeared once. This sequence joins TRBV2 and TRBJ1-1; 7 bases are a match to TRBD1. V was pared by 5 bases and J by 7 bases, with 7 bases of the junction left unmatched. This CDR3 comprises 13 residues. CDR1 is SNHLY and CDR2 is FYNNEI in the germline V gene. CDR3 region: CASSPTGRGEAFF. CDR3 coding DNA: TGTGCCAGCAGTCCGACAGGGAGGGGTGAAGCTTTCTTT. The full variable domain, with the rest looked up from reference TRBV2 and TRBJ1-1, is EPEVTQTPSHQVTQMGQEVILRCVPISNHLYFYWYRQILGQKVEFLVSFYNNEISEKSEIFDDQFSVERPDGSNFTLKIRSTKLEDSAMYFCASSPTGRGEAFFGQGTRLTVV.

Only a few counts were recorded for this clone. The rearrangement uses TRBV27 and TRBJ2-1; a weak D match, TRBD2 (6 bases). This CDR3 has 18 amino acids. Trimming removed 6 bases at V and 7 bases at J, with 28 bases between. Germline assignment: CDR1 MNHEY and CDR2 SMNVEV (reference sequence). The CDR3 DNA sequence: TGTGCCAGCAGCCCGCGTAGGGCGGGAACTTCTCCGGGGAATGAGCAGTTCTTC. This encodes CASSPRRAGTSPGNEQFF.

The chain carries TRBV28 and TRBJ2-5; D is perhaps TRBD2 (7 bases). The CDR3 is made up of 14 amino acids. The V and J ends lost 3 bases and 5 bases respectively, with 13 bases between them. Germline V gene lookup returns CDR1 MDHEN and CDR2 SYDVKM. The DNA for the CDR3 is TGTGCCAGCAGTTTGGGGGGGCCCCAGGAGACCCAGTACTTC. Its protein product is CASSLGGPQETQYF.

V usage is TRBV4-1 and J usage is TRBJ2-2, with 14 bases identical to TRBD2. CDR3 length: 19 residues. V lost 3 bases, J lost 2 bases, and 8 bases stayed unmatched. Germline V CDR1 and CDR2: MGHRA, YSYEKL. The CDR3 reads CASSHGSGLAGGNTGELFF. The CDR3 region has the DNA TGCGCCAGCAGCCATGGGTCCGGACTAGCGGGGGGTAACACCGGGGAGCTGTTTTTT.

The chain carries TRBV4-1 and TRBJ2-2; D call uncertain. The CDR3 length is 16 residues. With 1 base removed from V and 2 bases from J, the gap between germline ends came to 11 bases. Looked up from germline, CDR1 is MGHRA and CDR2 is YSYEKL. CDR3 in DNA: TGCGCCAGCAGCCAAGCGTCGGATAGAAACACCGGGGAGCTGTTTTTT. Protein: CASSQASDRNTGELFF.

The chain couples TRBV18 to TRBJ2-7; D is perhaps TRBD1 (5 bases). CDR1 KGHSH and CDR2 LQKENI come from the germline V gene. CDR3 size: 12 residues. Trimming cost V 5 bases and J 3 bases, with 8 bases left between them. CDR3 in amino acids: CASSATDYEQYF. DNA of the CDR3: TGTGCCAGCTCAGCGACAGACTACGAGCAGTACTTC.

The CDR3: CASSLFGALNTGELFF. The CDR3 nucleotides are TGTGCCAGCAGTTTGTTCGGGGCCCTGAACACCGGGGAGCTGTTTTTT. The V and J genes are TRBV27 and TRBJ2-2; D assignment may be TRBD1 or TRBD2 (5 bases each). Germline assignment: CDR1 MNHEY and CDR2 SMNVEV (reference sequence). The V end lost 3 bases, the J end lost 1 base, and 12 bases lay between the germline ends. The CDR3 is 16 amino acids.

V is TRBV28 and J is TRBJ1-2; 11 bases match TRBD1. V was clipped by 4 bases and J by 7 bases; unmatched bases: 8. The CDR3 has 15 amino acids. CDR1 and CDR2 (germline): MDHEN, SYDVKM. The DNA of the CDR3 is TGTGCCAGCAGTTCCCGGACAGGGGGCGAAGGTGGCTACACCTTC. This gives the protein CASSSRTGGEGGYTF.

The chain employs TRBV18 and TRBJ2-1, with D perhaps being TRBD1 or TRBD2 (5 bases each). V was trimmed by 1 base and J by 6 bases, leaving 10 bases between them. Germline V gives CDR1 KGHSH, CDR2 LQKENI. The CDR3 is 14 residues long. CDR3 sequence reads: CASSPQWGSNEQFF. The CDR3 DNA is TGTGCCAGCTCACCACAGTGGGGGTCCAATGAGCAGTTCTTC.

CDR3 amino acids: CASSFWGAHYGYTF. The DNA for the CDR3 is TGTGCCAGCAGTTTTTGGGGCGCCCACTATGGCTACACCTTC. The chain joins TRBV28 to TRBJ1-2; weak D call: TRBD1 (5 bases). V shed 3 bases and J shed 3 bases, with 11 bases lying between them. CDR1 and CDR2 from the germline V gene are MDHEN and SYDVKM. This CDR3 has 14 residues.

The chain links TRBV6-1 to TRBJ1-5, with 12 bases lining up with TRBD1. In germline, CDR1 is MNHNS, CDR2 SASEGT. This CDR3 region has 15 residues. The trim removed 8 bases at V and 7 bases at J, leaving 9 bases unmatched. Written as DNA, the CDR3 is TGTGCCAGCTCGAGAGGGACAGGGGGCAGGCAGCCCCAGCATTTT. It codes for CASSRGTGGRQPQHF.

Comment on this clone: A far larger clone is one base from this, pointing to a likely read error. The V and J genes are TRBV6-1 and TRBJ2-7; D unclear. V was trimmed by 5 bases and J by 2 bases, leaving 4 bases between them. The CDR3 totals 11 residues. From germline, CDR1 is MNHNS and CDR2 SASEGT. DNA for the CDR3: TGTGCCAGCAGTTACACCTACGAGCAGTACTTC. It specifies CASSYTYEQYF.

This sequence joins TRBV19 and TRBJ1-1, with 7 bases fitting TRBD1. V lost 1 base and J lost 7; bases outside the gene matches: 12. CDR3 length: 16 amino acids. CDR1 LNHDA and CDR2 SQIVND come from the germline V gene (reference sequence). CDR3 residues: CASSIGGNRGSGEAFF. CDR3 nucleotides: TGTGCCAGTAGTATAGGAGGGAACAGGGGAAGTGGTGAAGCTTTCTTT.

Comments on this clone: It is likely a read error: a sequence one base away is far more abundant. This chain links TRBV28 with TRBJ2-2, with TRBD2 identical over 7 bases. This CDR3 has 15 residues. The germline gives CDR1 MDHEN, CDR2 SYDVKM. DNA of the CDR3: TGTGCCAGCAGGAAGGCTAGCGGTAACACCCGGGAGCTGTTTTTT. Translation: CASRKASGNTRELFF.

The chain carries TRBV5-1 and TRBJ2-3; 13 positions agree with TRBD2. This CDR3 comprises 17 residues. CDR1 is SGHRS, CDR2 YFSETQ, per germline. V shed 0 bases, J shed 3 bases, and the junction held 4 bases outside the gene matches. This chain's CDR3 is CASSLEGLAGVTDTQYF. The CDR3 bases are TGCGCCAGCAGCTTGGAAGGACTAGCGGGAGTGACAGATACGCAGTATTTT.

The rearrangement joins TRBV28 to TRBJ1-2; no reliable D call. The V gene's germline CDR1 is MDHEN and CDR2 SYDVKM. This CDR3 is 10 amino acids long. Trimming shortened V by 6 bases and J by 4 bases, and 3 bases separated the two germline ends. The CDR3 region is CASSRYGYTF. The CDR3 bases are TGTGCCAGCAGCCGCTATGGCTACACCTTC.

The CDR3 spells CASREVPIGPQHF. CDR3 in DNA: TGTGCCAGCAGGGAGGTACCAATTGGGCCCCAGCATTTT. This chain joins TRBV6-5 and TRBJ1-5; unclear D gene. Germline-derived CDR1 and CDR2 are MNHEY and SVGAGI. The V gene lost 6 bases and the J gene lost 9 bases, with 15 bases spanning the gap. The CDR3 has 13 amino acids.

The chain employs TRBV19 and TRBJ1-5; D is possibly TRBD1 (5 bases). Germline lookup yields CDR1 LNHDA and CDR2 SQIVND (reference sequence). V lost 4 bases and J 4 bases, leaving 17 bases between the germline ends. This CDR3 comprises 16 residues. CDR3 sequence reads: CASSKGTGPPNQPQHF. The CDR3 DNA sequence: TGTGCCAGTAGTAAAGGGACGGGCCCCCCGAATCAGCCCCAGCATTTT.